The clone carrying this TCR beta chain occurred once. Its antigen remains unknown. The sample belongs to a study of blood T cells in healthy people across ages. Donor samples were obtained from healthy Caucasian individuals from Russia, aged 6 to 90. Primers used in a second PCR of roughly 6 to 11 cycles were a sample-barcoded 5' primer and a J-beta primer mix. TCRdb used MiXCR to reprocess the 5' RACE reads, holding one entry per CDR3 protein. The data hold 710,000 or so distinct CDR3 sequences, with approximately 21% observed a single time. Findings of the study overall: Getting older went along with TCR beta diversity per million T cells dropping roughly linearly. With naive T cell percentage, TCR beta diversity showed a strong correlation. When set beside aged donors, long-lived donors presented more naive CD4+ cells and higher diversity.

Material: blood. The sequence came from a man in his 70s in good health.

The CDR3 loop is CASSGTISGRHHNEQFF. The CDR3 DNA sequence: TGTGCCAGCAGCGGCACCATTAGCGGGAGGCACCACAATGAGCAGTTCTTC. The chain uses TRBV5-5 and TRBJ2-1, with 10 nucleotides matching TRBD2. The CDR3 length is 17 residues. The V gene's germline CDR1 is SGHKS and CDR2 YYEKEE (reference sequence). V lost 4 bases and J lost 5; bases outside the gene matches: 12.